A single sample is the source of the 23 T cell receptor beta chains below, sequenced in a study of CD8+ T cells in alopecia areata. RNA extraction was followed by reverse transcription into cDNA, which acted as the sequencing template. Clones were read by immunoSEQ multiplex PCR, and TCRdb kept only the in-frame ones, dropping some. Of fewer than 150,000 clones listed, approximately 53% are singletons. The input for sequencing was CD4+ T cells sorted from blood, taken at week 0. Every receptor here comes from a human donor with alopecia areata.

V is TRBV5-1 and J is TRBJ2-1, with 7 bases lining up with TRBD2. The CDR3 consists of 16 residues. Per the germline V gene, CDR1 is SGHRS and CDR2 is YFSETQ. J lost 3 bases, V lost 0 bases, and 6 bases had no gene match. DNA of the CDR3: TGCGCCAGCAGCTTGGCCGGTCTAGCGGACTACAATGAGCAGTTCTTC. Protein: CASSLAGLADYNEQFF. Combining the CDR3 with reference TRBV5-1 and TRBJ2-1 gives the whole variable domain KAGVTQTPRYLIKTRGQQVTLSCSPISGHRSVSWYQQTPGQGLQFLFEYFSETQRNKGNFPGRFSGRQFSNSRSEMNVSTLELGDSALYLCASSLAGLADYNEQFFGPGTRLTVL.

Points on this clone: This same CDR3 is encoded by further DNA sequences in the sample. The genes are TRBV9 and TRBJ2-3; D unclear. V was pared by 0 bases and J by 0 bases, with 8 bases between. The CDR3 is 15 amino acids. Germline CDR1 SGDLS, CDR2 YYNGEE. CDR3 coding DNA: TGTGCCAGCAGCGTAGCAGCGACCAGCACAGATACGCAGTATTTT. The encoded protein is CASSVAATSTDTQYF. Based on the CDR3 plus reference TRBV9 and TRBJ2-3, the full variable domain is DSGVTQTPKHLITATGQRVTLRCSPRSGDLSVYWYQQSLDQGLQFLIQYYNGEERAKGNILERFSAQQFPDLHSELNLSSLELGDSALYFCASSVAATSTDTQYFGPGTRLTVL.

In DNA form, the CDR3 reads TGCGCCAGCAGCCCGCTCCTTAGTAGCACAGATACGCAGTATTTT. As protein: CASSPLLSSTDTQYF. The gene calls are TRBV4-1 and TRBJ2-3, with D unclear. Germline V gene lookup returns CDR1 MGHRA and CDR2 YSYEKL. This CDR3 has 15 amino acids. V lost 4 bases, J lost 0 bases, and 11 bases lay in between.

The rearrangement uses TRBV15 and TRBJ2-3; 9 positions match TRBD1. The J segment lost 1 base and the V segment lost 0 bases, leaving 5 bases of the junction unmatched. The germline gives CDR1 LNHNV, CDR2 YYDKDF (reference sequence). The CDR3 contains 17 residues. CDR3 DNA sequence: TGTGCCACCAGCAGAGATCCACAGGGGGCCGGCACAGATACGCAGTATTTT. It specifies CATSRDPQGAGTDTQYF.

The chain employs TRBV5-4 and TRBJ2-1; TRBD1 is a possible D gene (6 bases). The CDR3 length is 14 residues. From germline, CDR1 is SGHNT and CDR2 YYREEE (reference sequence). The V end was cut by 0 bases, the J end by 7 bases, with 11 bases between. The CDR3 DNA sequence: TGTGCCAGCAGCTTGGCAGGGGATGAGAATGAGCAGTTCTTC. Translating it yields CASSLAGDENEQFF.

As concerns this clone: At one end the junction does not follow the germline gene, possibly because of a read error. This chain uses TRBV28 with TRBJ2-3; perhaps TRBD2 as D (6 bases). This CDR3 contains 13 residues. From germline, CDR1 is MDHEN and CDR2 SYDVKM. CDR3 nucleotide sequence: TGTGCCGGCAGAGGGAGGTTCGCAGATACGCAGTATTTT. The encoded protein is CAGRGRFADTQYF.

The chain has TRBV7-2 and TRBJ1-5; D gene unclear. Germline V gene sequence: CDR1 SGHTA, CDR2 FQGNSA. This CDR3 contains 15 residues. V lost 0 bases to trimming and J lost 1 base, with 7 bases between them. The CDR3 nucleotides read TGTGCCAGCAGCTTAGCAGGACTAAGCAATCAGCCCCAGCATTTT. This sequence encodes CASSLAGLSNQPQHF.

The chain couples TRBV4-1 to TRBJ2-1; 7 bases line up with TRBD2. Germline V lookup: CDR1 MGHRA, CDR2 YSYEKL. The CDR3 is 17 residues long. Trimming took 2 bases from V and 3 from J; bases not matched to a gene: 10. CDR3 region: CASSQPSSGVIYNEQFF. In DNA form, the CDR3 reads TGCGCCAGCAGCCAACCTTCGAGCGGGGTAATCTACAATGAGCAGTTCTTC.

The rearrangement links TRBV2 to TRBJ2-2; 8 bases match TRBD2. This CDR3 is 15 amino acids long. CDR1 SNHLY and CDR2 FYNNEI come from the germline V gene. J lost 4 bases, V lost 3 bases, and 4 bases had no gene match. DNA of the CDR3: TGTGCCAGCAGTGAGACCCTAGCGGGCACCGGGGAGCTGTTTTTT. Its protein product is CASSETLAGTGELFF. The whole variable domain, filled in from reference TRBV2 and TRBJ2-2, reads EPEVTQTPSHQVTQMGQEVILRCVPISNHLYFYWYRQILGQKVEFLVSFYNNEISEKSEIFDDQFSVERPDGSNFTLKIRSTKLEDSAMYFCASSETLAGTGELFFGEGSRLTVL.

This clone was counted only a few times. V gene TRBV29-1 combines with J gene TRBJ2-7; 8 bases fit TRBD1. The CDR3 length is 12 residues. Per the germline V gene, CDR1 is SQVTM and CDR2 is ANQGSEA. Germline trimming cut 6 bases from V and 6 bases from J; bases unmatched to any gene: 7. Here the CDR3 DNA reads TGCAGCGTGGCGGGCAGGGGGCTCGAGCAGTACTTC. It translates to CSVAGRGLEQYF.

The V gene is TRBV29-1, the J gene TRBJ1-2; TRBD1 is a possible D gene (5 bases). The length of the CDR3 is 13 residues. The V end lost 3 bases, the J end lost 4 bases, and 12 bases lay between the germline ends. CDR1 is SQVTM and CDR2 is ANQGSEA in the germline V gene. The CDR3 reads CSVDSRVGYGYTF. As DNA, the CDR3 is TGCAGCGTTGACTCCAGGGTAGGCTATGGCTACACCTTC.

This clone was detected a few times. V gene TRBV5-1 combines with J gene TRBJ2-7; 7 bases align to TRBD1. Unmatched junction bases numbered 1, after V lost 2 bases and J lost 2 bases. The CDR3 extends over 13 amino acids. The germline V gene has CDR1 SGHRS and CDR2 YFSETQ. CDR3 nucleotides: TGCGCCAGCAGCTTCGACAGGGCCTACGAGCAGTACTTC. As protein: CASSFDRAYEQYF.

CDR3 coding DNA: TGTGCCAGCAGCTTGGGGGACAGGGTTCGGGATACGCAGTATTTT. It translates to CASSLGDRVRDTQYF. The rearrangement links TRBV5-6 to TRBJ2-3; 9 nucleotides agree with TRBD1. Germline V gives CDR1 SGHDT, CDR2 YYEEEE. V gave up 0 bases and J gave up 6 bases; unmatched junction bases: 5. The CDR3 length is 15 residues.

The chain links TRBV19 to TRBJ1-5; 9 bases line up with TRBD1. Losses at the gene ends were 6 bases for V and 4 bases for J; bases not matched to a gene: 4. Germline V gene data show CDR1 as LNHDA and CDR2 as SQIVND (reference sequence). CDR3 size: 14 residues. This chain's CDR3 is CASRWGQGNQPQHF. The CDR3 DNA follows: TGTGCCAGTAGATGGGGACAGGGAAATCAGCCCCAGCATTTT. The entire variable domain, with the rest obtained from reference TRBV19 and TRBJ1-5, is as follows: DGGITQSPKYLFRKEGQNVTLSCEQNLNHDAMYWYRQDPGQGLRLIYYSQIVNDFQKGDIAEGYSVSREKKESFPLTVTSAQKNPTAFYLCASRWGQGNQPQHFGDGTRLSIL.

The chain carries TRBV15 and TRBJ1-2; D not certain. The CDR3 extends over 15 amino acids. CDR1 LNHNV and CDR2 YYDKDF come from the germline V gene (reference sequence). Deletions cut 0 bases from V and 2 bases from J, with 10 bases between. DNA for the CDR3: TGTGCCACCAGCAGAGATCCACAAGGGAACTATGGCTACACCTTC. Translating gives CATSRDPQGNYGYTF.

The CDR3 DNA sequence: TGTGCCAGCGTGGAGTGGGGTGGAGGTGACGAGCAGTACTTC. Translation: CASVEWGGGDEQYF. The rearrangement uses TRBV2 and TRBJ2-7; D might be TRBD2 (5 bases). Germline V gene data show CDR1 as SNHLY and CDR2 as FYNNEI. The CDR3 loop spans 14 amino acids. V gave up 8 bases and J gave up 5 bases, with 19 bases separating them.

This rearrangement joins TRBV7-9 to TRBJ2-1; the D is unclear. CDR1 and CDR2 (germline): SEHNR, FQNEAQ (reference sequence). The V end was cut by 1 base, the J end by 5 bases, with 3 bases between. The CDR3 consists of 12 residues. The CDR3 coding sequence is TGTGCCAGCAGCTTAGTGGACAATGAGCAGTTCTTC. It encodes CASSLVDNEQFF.

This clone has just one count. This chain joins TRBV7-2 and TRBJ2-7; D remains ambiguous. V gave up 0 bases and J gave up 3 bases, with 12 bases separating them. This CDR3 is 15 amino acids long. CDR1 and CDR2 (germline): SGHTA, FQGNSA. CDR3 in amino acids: CASSLAVGLRYEQYF. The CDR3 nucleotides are TGTGCCAGCAGCTTAGCTGTGGGTCTTCGCTACGAGCAGTACTTC.

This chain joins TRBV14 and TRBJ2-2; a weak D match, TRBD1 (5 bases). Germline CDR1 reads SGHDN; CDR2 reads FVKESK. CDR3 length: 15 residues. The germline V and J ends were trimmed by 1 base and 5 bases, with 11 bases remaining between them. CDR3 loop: CASSQGGRETGELFF. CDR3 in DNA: TGTGCCAGCAGCCAAGGTGGCAGGGAAACCGGGGAGCTGTTTTTT.

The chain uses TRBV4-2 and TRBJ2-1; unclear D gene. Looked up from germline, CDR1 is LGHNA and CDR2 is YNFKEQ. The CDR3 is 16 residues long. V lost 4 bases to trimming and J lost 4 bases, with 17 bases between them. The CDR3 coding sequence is TGTGCCAGCAGCCGGCCCGCGATGGGCCGATACAATGAGCAGTTCTTC. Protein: CASSRPAMGRYNEQFF.

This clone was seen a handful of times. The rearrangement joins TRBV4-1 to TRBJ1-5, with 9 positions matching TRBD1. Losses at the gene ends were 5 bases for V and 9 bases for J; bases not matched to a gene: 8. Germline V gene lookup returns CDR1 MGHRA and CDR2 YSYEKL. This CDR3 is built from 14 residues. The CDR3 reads CASSETGGGWPQHF. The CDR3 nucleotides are TGCGCCAGCAGCGAGACAGGGGGAGGCTGGCCCCAGCATTTT.

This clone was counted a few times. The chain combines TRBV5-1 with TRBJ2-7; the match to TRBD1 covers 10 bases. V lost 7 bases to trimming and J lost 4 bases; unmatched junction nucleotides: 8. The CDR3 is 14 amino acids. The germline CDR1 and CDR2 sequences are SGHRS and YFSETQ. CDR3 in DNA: TGCGCCAGCGGACCGGGACAGGGGTCTTACGAGCAGTACTTC. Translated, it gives CASGPGQGSYEQYF.

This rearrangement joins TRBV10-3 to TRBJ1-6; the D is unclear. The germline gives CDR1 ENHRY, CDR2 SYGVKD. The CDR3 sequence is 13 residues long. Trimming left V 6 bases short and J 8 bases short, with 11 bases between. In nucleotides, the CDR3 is TGTGCCATCAGGTCGGTCCTGGATTCACCCCTCCACTTT. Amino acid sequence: CAIRSVLDSPLHF.